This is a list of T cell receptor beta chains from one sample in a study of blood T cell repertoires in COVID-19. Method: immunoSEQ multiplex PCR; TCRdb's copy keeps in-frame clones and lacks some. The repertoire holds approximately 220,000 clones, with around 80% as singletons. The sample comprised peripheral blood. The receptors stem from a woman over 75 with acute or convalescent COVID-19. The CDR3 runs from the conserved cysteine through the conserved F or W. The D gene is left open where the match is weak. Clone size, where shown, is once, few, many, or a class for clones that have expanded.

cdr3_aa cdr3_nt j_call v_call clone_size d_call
CASSWTVNQPQHF TGTGCCAGCAGTTGGACAGTCAATCAGCCCCAGCATTTT TRBJ1-5 TRBV12-3/TRBV12-4 NA NA
CASSQGPTRAFF TGTGCCAGCAGCCAAGGCCCCACGCGAGCTTTCTTT TRBJ1-1 TRBV14 NA NA
CASSLTGSYGYTF TGTGCCAGCAGCTTAACAGGGAGCTATGGCTACACCTTC TRBJ1-2 TRBV5-4 once NA
CATSRDWDRRYNEQFF TGTGCCACCAGCAGAGATTGGGACAGGCGCTACAATGAGCAGTTCTTC TRBJ2-1 TRBV15 NA TRBD1
CASSLGLGQYSSGNTIYF TGTGCCAGCAGCTTAGGACTGGGACAGTACTCCTCTGGAAACACCATATATTTT TRBJ1-3 TRBV7-9 NA TRBD1
CAISGQGLAGGSSYNEQFF TGTGCCATCAGTGGACAAGGACTAGCGGGAGGCTCCTCCTACAATGAGCAGTTCTTC TRBJ2-1 TRBV10-3 NA TRBD2
CASSPNYGTGAQGYTF TGTGCCAGCTCACCCAATTATGGGACAGGGGCGCAGGGCTACACCTTC TRBJ1-2 TRBV18 NA TRBD1
CASSVEWQGGGRAGGELFF TGTGCCAGCAGCGTAGAGTGGCAAGGAGGCGGGAGGGCAGGCGGGGAGCTGTTTTTT TRBJ2-2 TRBV9 NA TRBD2
CASSRSQVATNEKLFF TGTGCCAGCAGCCGATCTCAGGTTGCAACTAATGAAAAACTGTTTTTT TRBJ1-4 TRBV6-6 NA NA
CAIGPGQDAGQPQHF TGTGCCATTGGGCCGGGACAGGACGCGGGGCAGCCCCAGCATTTT TRBJ1-5 TRBV10-3 NA TRBD1
CASSTITDTQYF TGTGCCAGCTCTACTATCACAGATACGCAGTATTTT TRBJ2-3 TRBV21-1 NA NA
CASSQGTGATEGYTF TGCGCCAGCAGCCAAGGGACAGGGGCCACGGAGGGCTACACCTTC TRBJ1-2 TRBV4-3 NA TRBD1
CASSIDRDTVFSEQYF TGTGCCAGTAGTATAGACCGGGACACCGTGTTTTCTGAGCAGTACTTC TRBJ2-7 TRBV19 few NA
CASSWGDGNIQYF TGTGCCAGCAGTTGGGGCGACGGAAACATTCAGTACTTC TRBJ2-4 TRBV6-2/TRBV6-3 NA NA
CASSPRQGVQETQYF TGTGCCAGCTCACCAAGACAGGGAGTACAAGAGACCCAGTACTTC TRBJ2-5 TRBV18 NA TRBD1
CASSLWRGMSSDTQYF TGTGCCAGCAGTTTGTGGCGAGGGATGAGCTCAGATACGCAGTATTTT TRBJ2-3 TRBV27 NA NA
CASSRRGSSSYEQYF TGTGCCAGCAGTCGGCGGGGAAGCAGCTCCTACGAGCAGTACTTC TRBJ2-7 TRBV6-5 NA NA
CASSSGQGIYEQYF TGTGCCAGCAGCTCGGGACAGGGGATCTACGAGCAGTACTTC TRBJ2-7 TRBV5-5 NA TRBD1
CASSDGGFKNIQYF TGTGCCAGCAGTGACGGGGGATTCAAAAACATTCAGTACTTC TRBJ2-4 TRBV2 NA NA
CASSPWTGGTETQYF TGTGCCAGCAGTCCGTGGACAGGGGGCACGGAGACCCAGTACTTC TRBJ2-5 TRBV28 NA TRBD1
CASSLAGATDTQYF TGTGCCAGCAGCTTAGCAGGGGCGACAGATACGCAGTATTTT TRBJ2-3 TRBV7-2 NA NA
CASSIVGGEETQYF TGTGCCAGTAGTATAGTAGGGGGGGAAGAGACCCAGTACTTC TRBJ2-5 TRBV19 NA NA
CASSQASGGSTDTQYF TGTGCCAGCAGCCAGGCTAGCGGGGGGAGCACAGATACGCAGTATTTT TRBJ2-3 TRBV4-2 NA TRBD2
CASSPFAGTGGIEAFF TGTGCCAGCAGTCCCTTCGCCGGGACAGGGGGGATCGAGGCTTTCTTT TRBJ1-1 TRBV6-2/TRBV6-3 NA TRBD1
CASSFDRPPEKLFF TGTGCCAGCAGTTTCGACAGGCCTCCCGAAAAACTGTTTTTT TRBJ1-4 TRBV6-1 few NA
CATSESLTGPNQPQHF TGTGCCACCAGTGAATCCCTGACAGGACCAAATCAGCCCCAGCATTTT TRBJ1-5 TRBV24-1 NA NA
CASIDYNNEQFF TGCGCCAGCATCGACTACAACAATGAGCAGTTCTTC TRBJ2-1 TRBV5-1 NA NA
CASSPGGNRGHGGYTF TGTGCCAGCAGCCCGGGGGGGAACAGGGGGCACGGTGGCTACACCTTC TRBJ1-2 TRBV7-8 few TRBD1
CASSLSQAASGYTF TGTGCCAGCAGCTTGTCGCAGGCAGCCTCGGGCTACACCTTC TRBJ1-2 TRBV11-3 few NA
CASSLDGTSGGLSSYNEQFF TGTGCCAGCAGCTTAGATGGGACTAGCGGGGGCCTGAGCTCCTACAATGAGCAGTTCTTC TRBJ2-1 TRBV11-3 NA TRBD2
CASSGQGAREQYF TGTGCCAGCAGCGGGCAGGGGGCGCGGGAGCAGTACTTC TRBJ2-7 TRBV5-4 NA TRBD1
CASLARVEQYF TGTGCCTCCCTAGCGCGGGTCGAGCAGTACTTC TRBJ2-7 TRBV11-3 NA NA
CASSPNNFQGTGNTIYF TGCGCCAGCAGTCCGAATAATTTCCAGGGGACTGGAAACACCATATATTTT TRBJ1-3 TRBV10-2 NA NA
CASNRAFF TGTGCCAGTAACCGGGCTTTCTTT TRBJ1-1 TRBV19 NA NA
CASSLGTGASSEQYF TGTGCCAGCAGCTTGGGGACAGGGGCAAGCAGCGAGCAGTACTTC TRBJ2-7 TRBV7-9 NA TRBD1
CASSLPGRGYTF TGCGCCAGCAGCTTGCCAGGGCGTGGCTACACCTTC TRBJ1-2 TRBV5-1 NA NA
CASSLEPDIYGYTF TGTGCCAGCAGCTTAGAACCGGACATCTATGGCTACACCTTC TRBJ1-2 TRBV11-3 NA NA
CANGQESYGYTF TGTGCCAACGGACAGGAAAGCTATGGCTACACCTTC TRBJ1-2 TRBV2 NA TRBD1
CATGVGGRDTQYF TGTGCCACCGGAGTGGGGGGACGAGATACGCAGTATTTT TRBJ2-3 TRBV24-1 NA NA
CASSRDRQGTEAFF TGTGCCAGTAGTAGAGACCGACAGGGAACTGAAGCTTTCTTT TRBJ1-1 TRBV19 NA TRBD1
CATSDPSLETGKGYNEQFF TGTGCCACCAGTGACCCCTCCCTAGAGACAGGTAAAGGCTACAATGAGCAGTTCTTC TRBJ2-1 TRBV24-1 NA NA
CASSNRDTNYEQYF TGTGCCAGCAGTAACCGGGACACCAACTACGAGCAGTACTTC TRBJ2-7 TRBV6-5 NA NA
CASSLVSGQGGGYTF TGTGCCAGCAGCTTAGTCAGCGGACAGGGAGGTGGCTACACCTTC TRBJ1-2 TRBV7-9 NA TRBD1
CASSLGGGQVYGYTF TGCGCCAGCAGCTTGGGTGGGGGCCAGGTCTATGGCTACACCTTC TRBJ1-2 TRBV5-1 NA NA
CASSSGIGGAYEQYF TGTGCCAGCAGCTCGGGTATAGGGGGAGCCTACGAGCAGTACTTC TRBJ2-7 TRBV11-2 NA NA
CASSRGASGGPVLGTQYF TGTGCCAGCAGCCGAGGTGCTAGCGGGGGCCCAGTTTTAGGGACCCAGTACTTC TRBJ2-5 TRBV3-1/TRBV3-2 NA TRBD2
CASSYSTGGTYEQYF TGTGCCAGCAGTTACTCGACAGGGGGGACCTACGAGCAGTACTTC TRBJ2-7 TRBV6-2/TRBV6-3 NA TRBD1
CASSLGITGSYEQYF TGTGCCAGCAGTTTGGGGATAACAGGATCCTACGAGCAGTACTTC TRBJ2-7 TRBV28 NA NA
CASRRTGGTSGPRESYNEQFF TGTGCCAGCAGGCGGACAGGTGGGACTAGCGGGCCCCGAGAAAGCTACAATGAGCAGTTCTTC TRBJ2-1 TRBV3-1/TRBV3-2 NA TRBD2
CASSAPGTITGELFF TGTGCCAGCAGCGCCCCTGGGACAATCACCGGGGAGCTGTTTTTT TRBJ2-2 TRBV9 NA NA
CASKRAGGHNEQFF TGTGCCAGCAAAAGGGCGGGAGGGCATAATGAGCAGTTCTTC TRBJ2-1 TRBV27 NA TRBD2
CASSLAQATGYTF TGTGCCAGCAGCTTAGCACAGGCCACCGGCTACACCTTC TRBJ1-2 TRBV7-9 NA NA
CASSTGQLNTEAFF TGCGCCAGCAGTACCGGACAGTTGAACACTGAAGCTTTCTTT TRBJ1-1 TRBV5-1 NA NA
CASSDPGVGAPYGYTF TGTGCCAGCAGTGATCCCGGGGTGGGGGCTCCCTATGGCTACACCTTC TRBJ1-2 TRBV6-1 NA NA
CASSFGSIYEQYF TGTGCCAGCAGCTTCGGGTCCATCTACGAGCAGTACTTC TRBJ2-7 TRBV7-8 NA NA
CASSQDPLANGELFF TGTGCCAGCAGCCAAGATCCTCTAGCGAACGGGGAGCTGTTTTTT TRBJ2-2 TRBV4-2 NA NA
CASSFRDRGNEKLFF TGTGCCAGCAGTTTTCGAGACAGGGGGAATGAAAAACTGTTTTTT TRBJ1-4 TRBV27 NA TRBD1
CASSYSSGANTQYF TGTGCCAGCAGTTACTCTTCAGGGGCTAATACGCAGTATTTT TRBJ2-3 TRBV6-2/TRBV6-3 NA NA
CASSYDSMGSAFF TGTGCCAGCAGTTATGACAGCATGGGATCGGCTTTCTTT TRBJ1-1 TRBV6-5 NA NA
CASSIRDRGGTEAFF TGTGCCAGTAGTATCAGGGACAGGGGGGGCACTGAAGCTTTCTTT TRBJ1-1 TRBV19 NA TRBD1